Below, one T cell receptor beta chain is given with its context. Samples were assayed with immunoSEQ v3.0 at survey level. Sequencing was performed with immunoSEQ multiplex PCR; in TCRdb, only in-frame clones are kept and a portion is missing. The repertoire consists of about 18,000 clones, with 90% to 95% occurring once and the leading ten covering 9.6%. This sample is part of a study of long-term antiretroviral therapy in people with HIV. The wider study: Some samples came about a decade before the 2015 immediate-ART recommendation, and these were the earliest.

Trimming left V 1 base short and J 0 bases short, with 14 bases between. This CDR3 has 16 amino acids. Germline V gene lookup returns CDR1 SGHNT and CDR2 YYREEE (reference sequence). At minimum, one pre-ART and two post-ART PBMC samples were obtained from each donor. Every specimen held between roughly 0.95-10 million cryopreserved PBMC. These were thawed and washed before DNA extraction. The sequencing here drew on unsorted PBMCs, taken 3 years after starting antiretroviral therapy. The rearrangement joins TRBV5-4 to TRBJ2-7; a possible D gene is TRBD2 (6 bases). This sequence originates from a man between 50 and 59 years old with HIV. The CDR3 reads CASSLMGGPLSYEQYF. DNA of the CDR3: TGTGCCAGCAGCTTGATGGGGGGACCACTCTCCTACGAGCAGTACTTC.